One and the same sample provided the 19 T cell receptor beta chains below, sequenced in a study of Ad26.COV2.S vaccination and SARS-CoV-2 variants. Sample treatment: around 19 received Ad26.COV2.S at low or high dose, single or two shots; several received placebo; per-sample allocation not given. Collection of samples fell on day 63 after the first vaccine or placebo injection. Clones were read by immunoSEQ multiplex PCR, and TCRdb kept only the in-frame ones, dropping some. The sample consists of over 400,000 clones, 80% to 90% of them appearing once. The sample consisted of peripheral blood, taken in a trial of Ad26.COV2.S vaccine versus placebo. The receptors were gathered from a person between 18 and 60 years old who received the Ad26.COV2.S COVID-19 vaccine or a placebo.

The rearrangement joins TRBV11-2 to TRBJ1-6; D may be TRBD1 (5 bases). Germline V CDR1 and CDR2: SGHAT, FQNNGV. Trimming stripped 5 bases from V and 6 bases from J, with 14 bases between. The CDR3 is 15 residues long. CDR3 region: CASSVAVGGNSPLHF. The CDR3 DNA sequence: TGTGCCAGCAGCGTAGCGGTGGGGGGTAATTCACCCCTCCACTTT.

The chain has TRBV2 and TRBJ2-5; 11 nucleotides agree with TRBD2. Trimming took 0 bases from V and 5 from J; bases not matched to a gene: 5. The CDR3 spans 16 residues. Looked up from germline, CDR1 is SNHLY and CDR2 is FYNNEI. The CDR3 loop is CASSEALSGGAETQYF. The CDR3 DNA reads as TGTGCCAGCAGTGAAGCGCTTAGCGGGGGGGCGGAGACCCAGTACTTC.

The chain carries TRBV7-8 and TRBJ1-2; 7 bases match TRBD1. The germline CDR1 and CDR2 sequences are SGHVS and FQNEAQ. The ends lost 5 bases at V and 5 bases at J; junction bases unmatched: 8. CDR3 length equals 14 residues. The CDR3 DNA follows: TGTGCCAGCAGCCTAAGTGGACAGGTTTATGGCTACACCTTC. Encoded protein: CASSLSGQVYGYTF. The variable domain in full, completed from reference TRBV7-8 and TRBJ1-2, reads GAGVSQSPRYKVAKRGQDVALRCDPISGHVSLFWYQQALGQGPEFLTYFQNEAQLDKSGLPSDRFFAERPEGSVSTLKIQRTQQEDSAVYLCASSLSGQVYGYTFGSGTRLTVV.

The chain joins TRBV5-4 to TRBJ1-2; D unresolved. The CDR3 contains 15 residues. Trimming left V 5 bases short and J 0 bases short, with 14 bases between. Germline assignment: CDR1 SGHNT and CDR2 YYREEE (reference sequence). The CDR3 DNA reads as TGTGCCAGCAGACCTGACCTAAGACCTAACTATGGCTACACCTTC. Its protein product is CASRPDLRPNYGYTF.

This rearrangement joins TRBV18 to TRBJ2-5; D perhaps matches TRBD1 (5 bases). CDR1 is KGHSH, CDR2 LQKENI, per germline. This CDR3 spans 13 amino acids. V lost 3 bases to trimming and J lost 5 bases, with 10 bases between them. The CDR3: CASSPQGAETQYF. DNA for the CDR3: TGTGCCAGCTCACCGCAGGGCGCGGAGACCCAGTACTTC.

The rearrangement links TRBV28 to TRBJ2-7; D is perhaps TRBD1 or TRBD2 (5 bases each). V gave up 8 bases and J gave up 1 base, with 15 bases separating them. Looked up from germline, CDR1 is MDHEN and CDR2 is SYDVKM. There are 14 residues in the CDR3. The CDR3 protein is CASSPGQASYEQYV. CDR3 coding DNA: TGTGCCAGCTCCCCGGGGCAAGCTTCCTACGAGCAGTACGTC.

The chain combines TRBV4-3 with TRBJ2-6, with 7 positions matching TRBD2. V lost 4 bases, J lost 0 bases, and 6 bases stayed unmatched. Germline CDR1 and CDR2: LGHNA and YSLEER. The CDR3 totals 17 residues. This CDR3 is CASSLTSSSSGANVLTF. The CDR3, as DNA: TGCGCCAGCAGCCTGACTAGCTCCAGCTCTGGGGCCAACGTCCTGACTTTC.

The V call is TRBV6-5, the J call TRBJ1-1; D possibly corresponds to TRBD1 (6 bases). CDR1 and CDR2 (germline): MNHEY, SVGAGI. This CDR3 is built from 15 residues. V lost 0 bases, J lost 5 bases, and 13 bases lay in between. The CDR3 nucleotides read TGTGCCAGCAGTTACTCGCGAGGGGGGGAGACTGAAGCTTTCTTT. This gives the protein CASSYSRGGETEAFF.

The chain recombines TRBV12-3 or TRBV12-4 with TRBJ2-2; D is unclear. The CDR3 has 13 amino acids. Trimming took off 6 bases at V and 0 bases at J, with 5 bases between the two ends. The CDR3 sequence is CASRVSNTGELFF. Written as DNA, the CDR3 is TGTGCCAGCAGAGTATCGAACACCGGGGAGCTGTTTTTT.

This clone was observed once. V and J are TRBV7-9 and TRBJ1-5, with 7 bases fitting TRBD1. CDR1 and CDR2 from the germline V gene are SEHNR and FQNEAQ (reference sequence). The ends lost 5 bases at V and 6 bases at J; junction bases unmatched: 13. This CDR3 spans 16 amino acids. The CDR3 DNA reads TGTGCCAGCAGCCGCGGGGCGACAGGGACGGGTCAGCCCCAGCATTTT. This translates into CASSRGATGTGQPQHF. The complete variable domain, with remaining parts taken from reference TRBV7-9 and TRBJ1-5, reads DTGVSQNPRHKITKRGQNVTFRCDPISEHNRLYWYRQTLGQGPEFLTYFQNEAQLEKSRLLSDRFSAERPKGSFSTLEIQRTEQGDSAMYLCASSRGATGTGQPQHFGDGTRLSIL.

V and J are TRBV2 and TRBJ2-2, with a possible D match to TRBD1 (5 bases). CDR1 and CDR2 (germline): SNHLY, FYNNEI. V was clipped by 5 bases and J by 0 bases, with 13 bases between them. The CDR3 length is 16 residues. CDR3 loop: CASSLMTAANTGELFF. CDR3 bases: TGTGCCAGCAGTCTCATGACAGCCGCGAACACCGGGGAGCTGTTTTTT.

This chain joins TRBV12-3 or TRBV12-4 and TRBJ1-1; D remains unclear. The CDR3 extends over 12 amino acids. Between the trimmed V and J ends, which lost 3 bases and 3 bases, there was a span of 5 bases. The chain's CDR3 is CASSFPHTEAFF. DNA of the CDR3: TGTGCCAGCAGTTTTCCCCACACTGAAGCTTTCTTT.

This chain uses TRBV21-1 with TRBJ2-7. TRBV21-1 is flagged as a pseudogene. This CDR3 has 16 residues. CDR3 in amino acids: CASSKGAEWGGYEQYV. The CDR3 DNA sequence: TGTGCCAGCAGCAAAGGGGCGGAATGGGGTGGCTACGAGCAGTACGTC.

This clone has a handful of counts. This chain joins TRBV4-1 and TRBJ1-2, with D maybe TRBD1 (6 bases). V was trimmed by 1 base and J by 3 bases, leaving 12 bases between them. CDR3 length: 15 residues. Germline values: CDR1 MGHRA, CDR2 YSYEKL. The CDR3 DNA is TGCGCCAGCAGCCAAGTTTACAGGGTGGACTATGGCTACACCTTC. Protein product: CASSQVYRVDYGYTF.

This clone has only one observation. The chain recombines TRBV18 with TRBJ2-7; D gene unclear. The CDR3 runs to 12 residues. Germline CDR1 reads KGHSH; CDR2 reads LQKENI. Trimming shortened V by 3 bases and J by 3 bases, and 6 bases separated the two germline ends. In nucleotides, the CDR3 is TGTGCCAGCTCACCTGGGAACTACGAGCAGTACTTC. Translation: CASSPGNYEQYF.

This clone was detected once. V is TRBV28 and J is TRBJ2-5; D not certain. This CDR3 is 12 amino acids long. Trimming pared 2 bases from V and 5 bases from J, leaving 6 bases between. The germline gives CDR1 MDHEN, CDR2 SYDVKM. The CDR3: CASSLADETQYF. CDR3 DNA sequence: TGTGCCAGCAGTTTAGCGGATGAGACCCAGTACTTC.

The rearrangement joins TRBV18 to TRBJ1-1, with D tentatively TRBD1 (5 bases). Germline CDR1 and CDR2: KGHSH and LQKENI. The CDR3 loop spans 14 amino acids. V was trimmed by 9 bases and J by 0 bases, leaving 14 bases between them. Here the CDR3 reads CASSDRNMNTEAFF. Here the CDR3 DNA reads TGTGCCAGTTCTGACAGAAATATGAACACTGAAGCTTTCTTT.

The V and J genes are TRBV5-5 and TRBJ2-1; 7 bases agree with TRBD1. CDR3 size: 14 residues. The trim removed 5 bases at V and 7 bases at J, leaving 9 bases unmatched. The germline CDR1 and CDR2 sequences are SGHKS and YYEKEE (reference sequence). For the CDR3, the DNA is TGTGCCAGCAGTTTTGAGGGGGCTTGGAATGAGCAGTTCTTC. Amino acids: CASSFEGAWNEQFF.

There are a few counts of this clone. The chain uses TRBV4-2 and TRBJ1-5, with D unclear. CDR3 length: 13 residues. Per the germline V gene, CDR1 is LGHNA and CDR2 is YNFKEQ. The V and J ends lost 3 bases and 5 bases respectively, with 8 bases between them. The CDR3 nucleotides read TGTGCCAGCAGCCACGCCCCTCATCAGCCCCAGCATTTT. It codes for CASSHAPHQPQHF.